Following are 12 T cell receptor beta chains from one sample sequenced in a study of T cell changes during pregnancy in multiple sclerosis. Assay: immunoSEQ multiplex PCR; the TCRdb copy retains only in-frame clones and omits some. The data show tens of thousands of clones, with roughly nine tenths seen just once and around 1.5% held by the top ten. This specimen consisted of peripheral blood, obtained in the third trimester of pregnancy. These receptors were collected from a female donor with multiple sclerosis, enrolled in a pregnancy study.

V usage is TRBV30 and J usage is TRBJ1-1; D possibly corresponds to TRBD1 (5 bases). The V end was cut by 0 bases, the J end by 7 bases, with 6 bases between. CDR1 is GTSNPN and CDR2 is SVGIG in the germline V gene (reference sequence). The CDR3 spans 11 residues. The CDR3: CAWSVQVEAFF. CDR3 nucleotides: TGTGCCTGGAGTGTACAGGTTGAAGCTTTCTTT.

The CDR3 DNA is TGTGCCAGTAGTATAGAGGTCAGGGGCAATCAGCCCCAGCATTTT. It specifies CASSIEVRGNQPQHF. The chain is built from TRBV19 and TRBJ1-5; weak D call: TRBD1 (5 bases). Germline CDR1 LNHDA, CDR2 SQIVND (reference sequence). With 0 bases removed from V and 2 bases from J, the gap between germline ends came to 8 bases. The CDR3 consists of 15 residues. The complete variable domain, with remaining parts taken from reference TRBV19 and TRBJ1-5, reads DGGITQSPKYLFRKEGQNVTLSCEQNLNHDAMYWYRQDPGQGLRLIYYSQIVNDFQKGDIAEGYSVSREKKESFPLTVTSAQKNPTAFYLCASSIEVRGNQPQHFGDGTRLSIL.

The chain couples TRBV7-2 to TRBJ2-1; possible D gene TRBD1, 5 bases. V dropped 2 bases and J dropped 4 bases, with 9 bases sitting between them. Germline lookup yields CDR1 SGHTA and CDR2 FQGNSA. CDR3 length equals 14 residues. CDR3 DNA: TGTGCCAGCAGCTTACCTGGGGCTTACAATGAGCAGTTCTTC. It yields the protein CASSLPGAYNEQFF. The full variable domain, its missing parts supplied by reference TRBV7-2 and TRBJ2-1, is GAGVSQSPSNKVTEKGKDVELRCDPISGHTALYWYRQSLGQGLEFLIYFQGNSAPDKSGLPSDRFSAERTGGSVSTLTIQRTQQEDSAVYLCASSLPGAYNEQFFGPGTRLTVL.

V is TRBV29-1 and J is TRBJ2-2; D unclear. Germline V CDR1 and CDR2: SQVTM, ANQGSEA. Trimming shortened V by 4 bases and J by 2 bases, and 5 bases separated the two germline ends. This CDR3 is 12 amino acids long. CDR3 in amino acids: CSVGGNTGELFF. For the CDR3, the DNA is TGCAGCGTTGGCGGCAACACCGGGGAGCTGTTTTTT.

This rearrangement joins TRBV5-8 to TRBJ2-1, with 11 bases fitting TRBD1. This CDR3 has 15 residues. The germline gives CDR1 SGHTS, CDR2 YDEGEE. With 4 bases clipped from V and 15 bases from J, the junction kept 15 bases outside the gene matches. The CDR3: CASSPRTGGSVYPFF. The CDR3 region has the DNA TGTGCCAGCAGCCCAAGGACAGGGGGCTCCGTTTATCCGTTCTTC.

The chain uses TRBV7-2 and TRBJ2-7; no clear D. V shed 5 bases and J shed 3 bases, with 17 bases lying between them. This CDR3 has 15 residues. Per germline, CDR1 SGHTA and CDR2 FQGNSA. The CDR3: CASSAVASTYYEQYF. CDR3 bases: TGTGCCAGCAGCGCGGTCGCCTCTACGTACTACGAGCAGTACTTC. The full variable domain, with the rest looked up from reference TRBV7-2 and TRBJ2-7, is GAGVSQSPSNKVTEKGKDVELRCDPISGHTALYWYRQSLGQGLEFLIYFQGNSAPDKSGLPSDRFSAERTGGSVSTLTIQRTQQEDSAVYLCASSAVASTYYEQYFGPGTRLTVT.

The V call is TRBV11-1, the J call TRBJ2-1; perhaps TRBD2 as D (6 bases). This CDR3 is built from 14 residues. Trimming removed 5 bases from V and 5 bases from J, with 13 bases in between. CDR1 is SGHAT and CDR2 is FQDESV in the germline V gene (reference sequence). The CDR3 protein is CASSRRGNDNEQFF. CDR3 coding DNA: TGTGCCAGCAGCAGGCGGGGAAATGACAATGAGCAGTTCTTC.

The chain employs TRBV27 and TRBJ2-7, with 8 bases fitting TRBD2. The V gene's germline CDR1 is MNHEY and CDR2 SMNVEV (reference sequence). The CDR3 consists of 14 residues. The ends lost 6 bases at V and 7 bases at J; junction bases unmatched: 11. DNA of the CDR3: TGTGCCAGCAGGTCTGCGGGGGGCTCCTGGGAGCAGTACTTC. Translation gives CASRSAGGSWEQYF.

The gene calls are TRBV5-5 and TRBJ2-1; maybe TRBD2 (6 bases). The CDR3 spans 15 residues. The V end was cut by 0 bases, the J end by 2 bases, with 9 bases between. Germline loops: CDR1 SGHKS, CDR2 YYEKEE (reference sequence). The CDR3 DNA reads TGTGCCAGCAGCTTGGCGGGGGACCCCTACAATGAGCAGTTCTTC. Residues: CASSLAGDPYNEQFF.

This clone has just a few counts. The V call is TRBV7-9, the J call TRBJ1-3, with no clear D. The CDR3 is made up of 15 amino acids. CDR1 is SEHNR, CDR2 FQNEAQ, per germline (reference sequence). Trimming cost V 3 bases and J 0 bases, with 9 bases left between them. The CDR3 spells CASSLEDFSGNTIYF. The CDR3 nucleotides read TGTGCCAGCAGCTTGGAGGATTTCTCTGGAAACACCATATATTTT.

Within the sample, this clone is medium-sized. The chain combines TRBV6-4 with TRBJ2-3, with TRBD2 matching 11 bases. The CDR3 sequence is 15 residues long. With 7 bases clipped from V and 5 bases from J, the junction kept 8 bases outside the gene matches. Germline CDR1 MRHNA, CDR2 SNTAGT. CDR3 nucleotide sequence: TGTGCCAGCACGTCTTCTAGCGGGGGGTTAGATACGCAGTATTTT. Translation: CASTSSSGGLDTQYF.

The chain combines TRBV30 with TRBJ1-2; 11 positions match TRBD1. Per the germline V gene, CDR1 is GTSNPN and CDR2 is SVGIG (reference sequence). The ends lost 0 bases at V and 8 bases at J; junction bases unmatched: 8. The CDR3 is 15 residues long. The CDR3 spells CAWSVRTGGIVGYTF. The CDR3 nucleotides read TGTGCCTGGAGTGTAAGGACAGGGGGCATAGTAGGCTACACCTTC. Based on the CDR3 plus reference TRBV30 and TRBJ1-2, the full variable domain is SQTIHQWPATLVQPVGSPLSLECTVEGTSNPNLYWYRQAAGRGLQLLFYSVGIGQISSEVPQNLSASRPQDRQFILSSKKLLLSDSGFYLCAWSVRTGGIVGYTFGSGTRLTVV.